The 12 T cell receptor beta chains below come from one sample, sequenced in a study of regulatory T cells in long-lasting Graves disease. Building the TCR beta libraries relied on iRepertoire HTBI primers, and CDR3 regions underwent Arm-PCR. TCRdb processed the multiplex PCR reads anew with MiXCR; each CDR3 protein has one entry. The data hold over 500,000 distinct CDR3 sequences, with 16% observed a single time. Time point indicated: newly diagnosed GD, antithyroid drugs for less than 3 months. PBMCs were the source of the RNA used for TCR sequencing. The data were also submitted as part of a second study, on T cells in Graves' hyperthyroidism and ophthalmopathy.

The material was peripheral blood mononuclear cells (PBMCs), obtained at new diagnosis, from a patient treated with antithyroid drugs. The receptor set was obtained from a woman in her thirties with Graves disease.

This clonotype was seen repeatedly, ten times or more. The CDR3 sequence is CASLSRNEQFF. Written as DNA, the CDR3 is TGTGCCAGCTTAAGTCGAAATGAGCAGTTCTTC. This chain links TRBV2 with TRBJ2-1, with D uncertain. The V gene lost 8 bases and the J gene lost 7 bases, with 9 bases spanning the gap. The V gene's germline CDR1 is SNHLY and CDR2 FYNNEI. The CDR3 covers 11 residues.

There are a few counts of this clonotype. The chain couples TRBV27 to TRBJ2-6, with a possible D match to TRBD2 (7 bases). CDR1 is MNHEY, CDR2 SMNVEV, per germline (reference sequence). This CDR3 is 17 amino acids long. The ends were cut back, 4 bases at V and 0 bases at J, with 13 bases in the middle. CDR3 DNA sequence: TGTGCCAGCAGTTCAAGGGGGGGGGGCTCTGGGGCCAACGTCCTGACTTTC. Its protein is CASSSRGGGSGANVLTF.

The rearrangement uses TRBV5-8 and TRBJ2-2; 10 positions match TRBD1. Trimming removed 4 bases from V and 6 bases from J; junction bases left unmatched: 6. Germline loops: CDR1 SGHTS, CDR2 YDEGEE. The CDR3 is 15 amino acids. CDR3 sequence reads: CASSPGQGIPGELFF. The CDR3 region has the DNA TGTGCCAGCAGCCCGGGACAGGGGATTCCCGGGGAGCTGTTTTTT.

This clonotype was seen many times. This chain links TRBV2 with TRBJ2-1; the D call may be TRBD1 or TRBD2 (5 bases each). CDR3 length equals 15 residues. V was cut by 7 bases and J by 6 bases, with 19 bases left in between. Germline CDR1 SNHLY, CDR2 FYNNEI. The CDR3 nucleotides read TGTGCCAGCATTCCTGTCGGGACCCTGGTCAATGAGCAGTTCTTC. Translated: CASIPVGTLVNEQFF.

This clonotype was recorded a few times. The genes are TRBV5-4 and TRBJ1-2, with 8 bases lining up with TRBD1. The CDR3 covers 15 residues. Trimming took 5 bases from V and 0 from J; bases not matched to a gene: 6. The germline gives CDR1 SGHNT, CDR2 YYREEE (reference sequence). Here the CDR3 DNA reads TGTGCCAGCAGATCCGGACAGGGCCCTAACTATGGCTACACCTTC. Translated: CASRSGQGPNYGYTF.

This clonotype was detected many times. V is TRBV29-1 and J is TRBJ1-1; 8 nucleotides agree with TRBD1. Germline CDR1 SQVTM, CDR2 ANQGSEA. J gave up 6 bases and V 2 bases, and 2 bases lay outside the gene matches. The CDR3 loop spans 12 amino acids. CDR3 loop: CSVERQGSEAFF. DNA for the CDR3: TGCAGCGTTGAAAGACAGGGGTCTGAAGCTTTCTTT.

The chain uses TRBV11-1 and TRBJ2-1, with 8 bases identical to TRBD2. After removal of 5 bases from V and 3 bases from J, the junction contained 9 bases not matched to a gene. The CDR3 extends over 16 amino acids. Germline loops: CDR1 SGHAT, CDR2 FQDESV (reference sequence). CDR3 residues: CASSPLVAGIYNEQFF. CDR3 DNA sequence: TGTGCCAGCAGCCCCCTCGTAGCGGGAATCTACAATGAGCAGTTCTTC.

The chain joins TRBV5-1 to TRBJ1-4; D not certain. The CDR3 has 14 amino acids. Germline V gene data show CDR1 as SGHRS and CDR2 as YFSETQ. The V end lost 4 bases, the J end lost 0 bases, and 7 bases lay between the germline ends. CDR3 protein: CASSVGSTNEKLFF. The CDR3 DNA follows: TGCGCCAGCAGCGTGGGATCAACTAATGAAAAACTGTTTTTT. The variable domain in full, with the rest retrieved from reference TRBV5-1 and TRBJ1-4, is KAGVTQTPRYLIKTRGQQVTLSCSPISGHRSVSWYQQTPGQGLQFLFEYFSETQRNKGNFPGRFSGRQFSNSRSEMNVSTLELGDSALYLCASSVGSTNEKLFFGSGTQLSVL.

The chain links TRBV19 to TRBJ1-5; 7 nucleotides agree with TRBD1. Per the germline V gene, CDR1 is LNHDA and CDR2 is SQIVND (reference sequence). V lost 10 bases and J lost 3; bases outside the gene matches: 15. CDR3 size: 16 residues. The CDR3 spells CATSGRKGADNQPQHF. The CDR3 nucleotides read TGTGCCACTTCCGGGAGAAAGGGGGCGGACAATCAGCCCCAGCATTTT. Using reference TRBV19 and TRBJ1-5 for the parts outside the CDR3, the full variable domain is DGGITQSPKYLFRKEGQNVTLSCEQNLNHDAMYWYRQDPGQGLRLIYYSQIVNDFQKGDIAEGYSVSREKKESFPLTVTSAQKNPTAFYLCATSGRKGADNQPQHFGDGTRLSIL.

The chain carries TRBV7-2 and TRBJ1-2; D is ambiguous. The CDR3 consists of 14 residues. CDR1 SGHTA and CDR2 FQGNSA come from the germline V gene. With 4 bases removed from V and 5 bases from J, the gap between germline ends came to 14 bases. The CDR3 nucleotides read TGTGCCAGCAGCTCATCAGTAACCCTATATGGCTACACCTTC. Amino acid sequence: CASSSSVTLYGYTF.

This clonotype was detected a few times. V is TRBV7-9 and J is TRBJ1-1; D uncertain. With 3 bases removed from V and 6 bases from J, the gap between germline ends came to 14 bases. Germline CDR1 SEHNR, CDR2 FQNEAQ (reference sequence). This CDR3 spans 14 amino acids. The CDR3, as DNA: TGTGCCAGCAGCTTCCGGGGAGATCCCCCTGAAGCTTTCTTT. It is translated as CASSFRGDPPEAFF.

This clonotype was detected only a few times. The chain couples TRBV20-1 to TRBJ2-5, with D possibly matching TRBD1 (6 bases). The CDR3 is 12 residues long. Germline V gene sequence: CDR1 DFQATT, CDR2 SNEGSKA (reference sequence). The V gene lost 3 bases and the J gene lost 5 bases, with 10 bases spanning the gap. The CDR3 is CSASAGVETQYF. The DNA for the CDR3 is TGCAGTGCTAGTGCAGGGGTGGAGACCCAGTACTTC.